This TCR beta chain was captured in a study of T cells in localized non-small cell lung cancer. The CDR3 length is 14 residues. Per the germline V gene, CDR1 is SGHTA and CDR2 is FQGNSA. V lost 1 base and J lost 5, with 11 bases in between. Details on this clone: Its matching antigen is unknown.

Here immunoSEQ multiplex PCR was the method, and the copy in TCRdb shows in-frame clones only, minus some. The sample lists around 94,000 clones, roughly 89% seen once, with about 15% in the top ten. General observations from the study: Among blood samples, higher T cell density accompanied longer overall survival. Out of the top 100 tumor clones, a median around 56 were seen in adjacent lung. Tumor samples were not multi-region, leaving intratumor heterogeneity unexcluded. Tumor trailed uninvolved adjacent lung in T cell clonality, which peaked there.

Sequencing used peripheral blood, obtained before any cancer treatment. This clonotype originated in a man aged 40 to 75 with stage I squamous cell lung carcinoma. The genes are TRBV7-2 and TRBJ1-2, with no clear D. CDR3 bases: TGTGCCAGCAGCTTAGATCTGGTCTCTTATGGCTACACCTTC. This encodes CASSLDLVSYGYTF.